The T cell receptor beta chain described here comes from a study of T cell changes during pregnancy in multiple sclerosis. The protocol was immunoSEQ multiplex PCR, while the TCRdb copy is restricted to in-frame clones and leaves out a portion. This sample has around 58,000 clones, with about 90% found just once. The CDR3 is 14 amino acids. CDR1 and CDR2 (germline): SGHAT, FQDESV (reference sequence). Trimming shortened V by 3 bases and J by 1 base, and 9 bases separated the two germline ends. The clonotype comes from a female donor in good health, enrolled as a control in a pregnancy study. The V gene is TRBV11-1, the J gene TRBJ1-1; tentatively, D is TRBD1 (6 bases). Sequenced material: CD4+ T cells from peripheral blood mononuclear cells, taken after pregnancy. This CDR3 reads CASSLGRGNTEAFF. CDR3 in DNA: TGTGCCAGCAGCTTGGGCAGGGGGAACACTGAAGCTTTCTTT. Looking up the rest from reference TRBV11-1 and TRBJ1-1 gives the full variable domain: EAEVAQSPRYKITEKSQAVAFWCDPISGHATLYWYRQILGQGPELLVQFQDESVVDDSQLPKDRFSAERLKGVDSTLKIQPAELGDSAMYLCASSLGRGNTEAFFGQGTRLTVV.